What follows are 7 T cell receptor beta chains derived from one specimen sequenced in a study of T cell responses to AZD1222 COVID-19 vaccine. Here immunoSEQ multiplex PCR was the method, and the copy in TCRdb shows in-frame clones only, minus some. The sample consists of roughly 110,000 clones, approximately 88% of them appearing once. Source: peripheral blood, taken 28 days after the second AZD1222 dose. All receptors derive from an adult who received the AZD1222 COVID-19 vaccine.

The chain carries TRBV6-5 and TRBJ1-6; D is ambiguous. Germline CDR1 MNHEY, CDR2 SVGAGI. The V end lost 3 bases, the J end lost 9 bases, and 9 bases lay between the germline ends. The CDR3 runs to 13 residues. Here the CDR3 DNA reads TGTGCCAGCAGTTATTCGTTGGGTTCACCCCTCCACTTT. Its translation: CASSYSLGSPLHF.

This clone was observed a single time. The J gene is TRBJ2-2, the V gene TRBV7-9; D not resolved. The germline V gene encodes CDR1 SEHNR and CDR2 FQNEAQ (reference sequence). This CDR3 contains 15 residues. Trimming left V 2 bases short and J 0 bases short, with 7 bases between. CDR3 loop: CASSLWEPNTGELFF. The DNA of the CDR3 is TGTGCCAGCAGCTTATGGGAACCGAACACCGGGGAGCTGTTTTTT.

The rearrangement uses TRBV6-5 and TRBJ2-6; the D gene could be TRBD1 or TRBD2 (5 bases each). Germline V CDR1 and CDR2: MNHEY, SVGAGI. V lost 2 bases and J 0 bases, leaving 8 bases between the germline ends. CDR3 length: 16 amino acids. CDR3 DNA sequence: TGTGCCAGCAGTTACGAGGGGATCTCTGGGGCCAACGTCCTGACTTTC. Translating it yields CASSYEGISGANVLTF.

The V call is TRBV7-2, the J call TRBJ1-4; D unclear. CDR1 and CDR2 from the germline V gene are SGHTA and FQGNSA. The CDR3 length is 15 residues. Between the trimmed V and J ends, which lost 5 bases and 7 bases, there was a span of 17 bases. The CDR3 is CASSEGDIASEKLFF. The CDR3 DNA reads TGTGCCAGCAGCGAGGGCGACATCGCGTCTGAAAAACTGTTTTTT. Drawing the rest from reference TRBV7-2 and TRBJ1-4, the complete variable domain is GAGVSQSPSNKVTEKGKDVELRCDPISGHTALYWYRQSLGQGLEFLIYFQGNSAPDKSGLPSDRFSAERTGGSVSTLTIQRTQQEDSAVYLCASSEGDIASEKLFFGSGTQLSVL.

This clone was detected a few times. The chain recombines TRBV5-1 with TRBJ2-7, with D tentatively TRBD2 (6 bases). CDR3 length: 16 residues. Trimming took off 3 bases at V and 0 bases at J, with 16 bases between the two ends. The V gene's germline CDR1 is SGHRS and CDR2 YFSETQ. In DNA, the CDR3 is TGCGCCAGCAGCTCTACCGGGCCGACTAGCTCCTACGAGCAGTACTTC. Amino acid sequence: CASSSTGPTSSYEQYF.

This chain joins TRBV7-2 and TRBJ2-1, with 7 bases fitting TRBD2. V was clipped by 4 bases and J by 4 bases; unmatched bases: 4. The length of the CDR3 is 14 residues. The germline V gene encodes CDR1 SGHTA and CDR2 FQGNSA. The CDR3 here is CASSSSGAYNEQFF. The CDR3 DNA reads TGTGCCAGCAGCTCGAGCGGGGCATACAATGAGCAGTTCTTC. The complete variable domain, with remaining parts taken from reference TRBV7-2 and TRBJ2-1, reads GAGVSQSPSNKVTEKGKDVELRCDPISGHTALYWYRQSLGQGLEFLIYFQGNSAPDKSGLPSDRFSAERTGGSVSTLTIQRTQQEDSAVYLCASSSSGAYNEQFFGPGTRLTVL.

The V call is TRBV3-1 (or the pseudogene TRBV3-2), the J call TRBJ1-2, with TRBD1 as a possible D gene (6 bases). The germline V gene has CDR1 LGHDT and CDR2 YNNKEL (reference sequence). The CDR3 is 15 residues long. V shed 4 bases and J shed 2 bases, with 14 bases lying between them. The CDR3 nucleotides are TGTGCCAGCAGCCCTGCCGCCAGGGGAAACTATGGCTACACCTTC. Translated: CASSPAARGNYGYTF.